What follows are 18 T cell receptor beta chains derived from one specimen sequenced in a study of blood T cell repertoires in COVID-19. The table came from immunoSEQ multiplex PCR; TCRdb's copy has only in-frame clones and leaves some out. The table has roughly 180,000 clones, 82% seen once. Source material: PBMCs or T cells enriched from blood (not recorded which). Receptors were obtained from a man aged 55-75 years who had recovered from COVID-19.

This clone has just one count. This chain links TRBV29-1 with TRBJ2-1, with TRBD2 identical over 12 bases. The CDR3 runs to 17 residues. Germline-derived CDR1 and CDR2 are SQVTM and ANQGSEA. Trimming cost V 2 bases and J 0 bases; bases outside gene matches: 5. The CDR3 nucleotides read TGCAGCGTTGAACTAGCGGGAGGGCCTCTCTCCTACAATGAGCAGTTCTTC. Translating it yields CSVELAGGPLSYNEQFF.

The gene calls are TRBV5-6 and TRBJ2-3; the match to TRBD2 covers 8 bases. The CDR3 loop spans 14 amino acids. Germline CDR1 reads SGHDT; CDR2 reads YYEEEE. J lost 4 bases, V lost 4 bases, and 5 bases had no gene match. The CDR3 nucleotides read TGTGCCAGCAGCCGGGGGGGAAGGCCAGATACGCAGTATTTT. Protein sequence: CASSRGGRPDTQYF.

This chain joins TRBV6-5 and TRBJ1-1, with 7 bases identical to TRBD1. The V gene end was trimmed by 10 bases and the J gene end by 0 bases; junction bases not matched to a gene: 5. The V gene's germline CDR1 is MNHEY and CDR2 SVGAGI. The CDR3 totals 13 residues. CDR3: CATKGQMNTEAFF. CDR3 DNA sequence: TGTGCCACCAAGGGACAGATGAACACTGAAGCTTTCTTT.

The V gene is TRBV6-5, the J gene TRBJ1-1; 9 positions agree with TRBD1. Losses at the gene ends were 5 bases for V and 3 bases for J; bases not matched to a gene: 4. Germline lookup yields CDR1 MNHEY and CDR2 SVGAGI. This CDR3 region has 14 residues. CDR3 region: CASSRGQGDTEAFF. The CDR3 DNA reads as TGTGCCAGCAGTAGGGGACAGGGTGACACTGAAGCTTTCTTT.

The rearrangement links TRBV19 to TRBJ1-5, with 9 bases lining up with TRBD1. In germline, CDR1 is LNHDA, CDR2 SQIVND (reference sequence). Trimming took 10 bases from V and 0 from J; bases not matched to a gene: 4. The CDR3 runs 14 residues. The CDR3 loop is CATGQGYSNQPQHF. DNA of the CDR3: TGTGCCACGGGACAGGGCTATAGCAATCAGCCCCAGCATTTT. Full variable domain (remainder filled in from reference TRBV19 and TRBJ1-5): DGGITQSPKYLFRKEGQNVTLSCEQNLNHDAMYWYRQDPGQGLRLIYYSQIVNDFQKGDIAEGYSVSREKKESFPLTVTSAQKNPTAFYLCATGQGYSNQPQHFGDGTRLSIL.

The J gene is TRBJ2-7, the V gene TRBV30; TRBD2 agrees at 7 bases. CDR3 size: 15 residues. V trimming: 1 base; J trimming: 0 bases; junction bases outside the gene matches: 6. Per germline, CDR1 GTSNPN and CDR2 SVGIG (reference sequence). CDR3 in DNA: TGTGCCTGGAGTGGCTCGTGGACTAGCTCCTACGAGCAGTACTTC. Translated, it gives CAWSGSWTSSYEQYF.

This clone was seen a single time. The chain employs TRBV2 and TRBJ2-2; 7 positions agree with TRBD1. Per the germline V gene, CDR1 is SNHLY and CDR2 is FYNNEI. The V segment lost 6 bases and the J segment 6 bases; nucleotides outside the gene matches: 7. The CDR3 extends over 14 amino acids. DNA for the CDR3: TGTGCCAGCAGAGAACAGGGGATGGCCGGGGAGCTGTTTTTT. Residues: CASREQGMAGELFF.

As DNA, the CDR3 is TGTGCCAGCAGTGATTTACATTGGGGGGGCGGCGGGGAGCTGTTTTTT. Protein product: CASSDLHWGGGGELFF. V gene TRBV6-1 combines with J gene TRBJ2-2, with D possibly TRBD2 on 7 matching bases. This CDR3 is 16 amino acids long. The germline V gene encodes CDR1 MNHNS and CDR2 SASEGT. The germline V and J ends were trimmed by 3 bases and 7 bases, with 18 bases remaining between them.

V gene TRBV11-2 combines with J gene TRBJ1-1; possible D gene TRBD1, 6 bases. Germline-derived CDR1 and CDR2 are SGHAT and FQNNGV. The CDR3 has 16 amino acids. V was pared by 2 bases and J by 11 bases, with 24 bases between. For the CDR3, the DNA is TGTGCCAGCAGCTTACCCACGAGATCACAGGGCAATAGGGCTTTCTTT. Translating it yields CASSLPTRSQGNRAFF.

The gene calls are TRBV7-2 and TRBJ1-6, with D perhaps matching TRBD1 (6 bases). This CDR3 comprises 12 residues. The V end was cut by 4 bases, the J end by 9 bases, with 7 bases between. The V gene's germline CDR1 is SGHTA and CDR2 FQGNSA. The CDR3 reads CASSSGVSPLHF. DNA of the CDR3: TGTGCCAGCAGCTCAGGGGTTTCACCCCTCCACTTT.

The chain combines TRBV6-5 with TRBJ1-1, with TRBD1 matching over 10 bases. Trimming removed 4 bases from V and 4 bases from J; junction bases left unmatched: 6. From germline, CDR1 is MNHEY and CDR2 SVGAGI. The CDR3 loop spans 15 amino acids. The CDR3 reads CASSSHRDRGTEAFF. The CDR3 DNA sequence: TGTGCCAGCAGTTCCCACCGGGACAGGGGCACTGAAGCTTTCTTT.

The V gene is TRBV13, the J gene TRBJ2-7, with TRBD2 identical over 7 bases. After removal of 8 bases from V and 0 bases from J, the junction contained 7 bases not matched to a gene. This CDR3 comprises 14 residues. Germline CDR1 and CDR2: PRHDT and FYEKMQ (reference sequence). Here the CDR3 reads CASLRAGASYEQYF. Written as DNA, the CDR3 is TGTGCCAGCCTCAGGGCGGGAGCCTCCTACGAGCAGTACTTC.

This clone was found once. The chain combines TRBV6-5 with TRBJ1-4; TRBD1 is a possible D gene (5 bases). CDR1 is MNHEY and CDR2 is SVGAGI in the germline V gene. The CDR3 contains 14 residues. V lost 6 bases and J lost 5, with 13 bases in between. CDR3 loop: CASREGLQNEKLFF. The CDR3 DNA reads as TGTGCCAGCAGGGAGGGACTGCAGAATGAAAAACTGTTTTTT.

This clone appeared a few times. The rearrangement links TRBV28 to TRBJ2-5, with 8 bases matching TRBD1. The germline V gene has CDR1 MDHEN and CDR2 SYDVKM. V lost 5 bases to trimming and J lost 8 bases; unmatched junction nucleotides: 7. CDR3 length equals 13 residues. The CDR3 nucleotides are TGTGCCAGCAGTCTCGGACAGGGAGGAACCCAGTACTTC. This encodes CASSLGQGGTQYF.

To note about this clone: It may be a read error: a sequence one base away is much more abundant. The same CDR3 can be traced to other DNA sequences in this sample. The gene calls are TRBV28 and TRBJ2-7; 7 bases are a match to TRBD1. Per the germline V gene, CDR1 is MDHEN and CDR2 is SYDVKM. V was pared by 6 bases and J by 0 bases, with 2 bases of the junction left unmatched. This CDR3 is built from 13 residues. CDR3 DNA sequence: TGTGCCAGCAGCTGGGACAGCTCCTACGAGCAGTACTTC. Encoded protein: CASSWDSSYEQYF.

Comments on this clone: Other DNA sequences in the same sample also yield this CDR3. The chain is built from TRBV27 and TRBJ1-6; 9 positions agree with TRBD1. The CDR3 has 14 residues. Losses at the gene ends were 8 bases for V and 7 bases for J; bases not matched to a gene: 6. Germline V lookup: CDR1 MNHEY, CDR2 SMNVEV (reference sequence). The CDR3 coding sequence is TGTGCCAGCGCACGGGACAGGGCAAATTCACCCCTCCACTTT. Protein: CASARDRANSPLHF.

The rearrangement joins TRBV7-9 to TRBJ1-6, with D possibly being TRBD1 (6 bases). V was clipped by 5 bases and J by 0 bases, with 11 bases between them. Per germline, CDR1 SEHNR and CDR2 FQNEAQ (reference sequence). CDR3 length: 16 residues. The CDR3 DNA is TGTGCCAGCAGCCCAGGACAGAGCTCCTATAATTCACCCCTCCACTTT. Its translation is CASSPGQSSYNSPLHF.

This chain connects TRBV3-1 (or the pseudogene TRBV3-2) to TRBJ2-5; D uncertain. V was cut by 1 base and J by 5 bases, with 11 bases left in between. CDR1 and CDR2 from the germline V gene are LGHDT and YNNKEL (reference sequence). CDR3 length: 14 amino acids. DNA for the CDR3: TGTGCCAGCAGCCAAGGTCCGGGTTGGGAGACCCAGTACTTC. As protein: CASSQGPGWETQYF.